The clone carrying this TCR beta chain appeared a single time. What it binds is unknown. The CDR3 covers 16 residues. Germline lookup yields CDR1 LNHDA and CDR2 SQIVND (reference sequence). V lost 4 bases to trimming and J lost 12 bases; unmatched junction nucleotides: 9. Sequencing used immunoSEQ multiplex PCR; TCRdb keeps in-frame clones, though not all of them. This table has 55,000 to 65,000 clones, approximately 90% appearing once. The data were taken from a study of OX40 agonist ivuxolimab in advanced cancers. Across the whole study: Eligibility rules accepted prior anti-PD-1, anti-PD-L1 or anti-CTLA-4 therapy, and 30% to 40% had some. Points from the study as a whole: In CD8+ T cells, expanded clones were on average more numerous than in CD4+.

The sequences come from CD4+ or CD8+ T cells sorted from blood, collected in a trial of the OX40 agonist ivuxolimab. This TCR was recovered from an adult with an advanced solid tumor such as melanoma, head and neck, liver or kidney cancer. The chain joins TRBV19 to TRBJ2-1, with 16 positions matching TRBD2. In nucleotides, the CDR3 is TGTGCCAGTAGTACGGGACTAGCGGGAGGGTCAGAAGTGCAGTTCTTC. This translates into CASSTGLAGGSEVQFF.